These 17 T cell receptor beta chains were all obtained from the same sample, sequenced in a study of technical replicates of blood from a few donors. Assay: immunoSEQ multiplex PCR; the TCRdb copy retains only in-frame clones and omits some. The sample shows under 85,000 clones, roughly 96% of them seen only once. The sample taken for sequencing was T cells isolated from PBMCs. These receptor sequences come from a human donor in good health.

The rearrangement links TRBV6-5 to TRBJ1-1; TRBD1 might be the D (6 bases). The CDR3 covers 14 residues. Trimming took 4 bases from V and 7 from J, leaving 16 bases between them. Germline CDR1 MNHEY, CDR2 SVGAGI. The CDR3 region is CASSFSGAGGEAFF. CDR3 DNA sequence: TGTGCCAGCAGTTTCTCGGGGGCAGGAGGTGAAGCTTTCTTT.

The J gene is TRBJ2-7, the V gene TRBV11-2; 8 bases align to TRBD2. With V trimmed by 6 bases and J by 2 bases, 15 bases remained unmatched. Per germline, CDR1 SGHAT and CDR2 FQNNGV. The CDR3 covers 17 residues. CDR3 in DNA: TGTGCCAGCAGTTCGGGGGGGCTGGCGGGGGCGCCCTACGAGCAGTACTTC. The encoded protein is CASSSGGLAGAPYEQYF.

The V call is TRBV27, the J call TRBJ1-5, with D unresolved. CDR1 MNHEY and CDR2 SMNVEV come from the germline V gene (reference sequence). The CDR3 consists of 15 residues. V lost 0 bases, J lost 7 bases, and 13 bases lay in between. The CDR3 is CASSLSNGLRQPQHF. Here the CDR3 DNA reads TGTGCCAGCAGTTTATCGAACGGACTCAGACAGCCCCAGCATTTT.

The chain carries TRBV28 and TRBJ2-1; tentatively, D is TRBD2 (6 bases). This CDR3 comprises 13 residues. V was clipped by 8 bases and J by 0 bases, with 8 bases between them. Germline V lookup: CDR1 MDHEN, CDR2 SYDVKM. The CDR3 nucleotides read TGTGCCAGCGGGACTGCCTCCTACAATGAGCAGTTCTTC. This sequence encodes CASGTASYNEQFF. The complete variable domain, with remaining parts taken from reference TRBV28 and TRBJ2-1, reads DVKVTQSSRYLVKRTGEKVFLECVQDMDHENMFWYRQDPGLGLRLIYFSYDVKMKEKGDIPEGYSVSREKKERFSLILESASTNQTSMYLCASGTASYNEQFFGPGTRLTVL.

The chain is built from TRBV7-5 and TRBJ2-7; TRBD1, as called in the table, went unchecked against the DNA. TRBV7-5 is deemed a pseudogene. The CDR3 consists of 16 residues. The CDR3 DNA reads TGTGTCAGAAGCTTACCCCAGGGACAGGGGGCACGGGAGCAGTACTTC. Its translation: CVRSLPQGQGAREQYF.

V usage is TRBV5-1 and J usage is TRBJ2-3; the D is unclear. CDR1 is SGHRS and CDR2 is YFSETQ in the germline V gene. V was cut by 4 bases and J by 3 bases, with 12 bases left in between. The CDR3 extends over 14 amino acids. For the CDR3, the DNA is TGCGCCAGCAGCCCTCCGACGGGTACAGATACGCAGTATTTT. Protein sequence: CASSPPTGTDTQYF.

For this clone: Sequence at one end of the junction differs from germline and may be a read error. This chain joins TRBV7-9 and TRBJ2-5, with unresolved D. This CDR3 region has 10 residues. Germline loops: CDR1 SEHNR, CDR2 FQNEAQ (reference sequence). The CDR3 nucleotides read TGTGCCAGCAACCAGGAGACCCAGTACTTC. Residues: CASNQETQYF.

The chain joins TRBV30 to TRBJ1-2; the match to TRBD1 covers 9 bases. The V segment lost 5 bases and the J segment 8 bases; nucleotides outside the gene matches: 6. CDR1 and CDR2 (germline): GTSNPN, SVGIG (reference sequence). The length of the CDR3 is 12 residues. In DNA, the CDR3 is TGTGCCTGGGGTTGGACAGGGGACGGCTACACCTTC. Amino acids: CAWGWTGDGYTF. Drawing the rest from reference TRBV30 and TRBJ1-2, the complete variable domain is SQTIHQWPATLVQPVGSPLSLECTVEGTSNPNLYWYRQAAGRGLQLLFYSVGIGQISSEVPQNLSASRPQDRQFILSSKKLLLSDSGFYLCAWGWTGDGYTFGSGTRLTVV.

This clone was seen once. The chain links TRBV30 to TRBJ2-1; the D is unclear. This CDR3 spans 11 amino acids. Trimming took off 2 bases at V and 15 bases at J, with 14 bases between the two ends. CDR1 and CDR2 (germline): GTSNPN, SVGIG (reference sequence). Written as DNA, the CDR3 is TGTGCCTGGAGTTCCGACCGACTGCCGTTCTTC. Its protein product is CAWSSDRLPFF.

The V gene is TRBV5-4, the J gene TRBJ2-7; 11 bases are shared with TRBD1. Germline V gene lookup returns CDR1 SGHNT and CDR2 YYREEE (reference sequence). This CDR3 is 16 amino acids long. V was pared by 0 bases and J by 5 bases, with 7 bases of the junction left unmatched. CDR3 protein: CASSLGGGQGANEQYF. The CDR3 DNA is TGTGCCAGCAGCTTGGGGGGAGGACAGGGGGCAAACGAGCAGTACTTC.

The genes are TRBV7-9 and TRBJ2-7; 12 positions match TRBD2. Germline V gives CDR1 SEHNR, CDR2 FQNEAQ (reference sequence). This CDR3 has 15 amino acids. Germline trimming cut 5 bases from V and 5 bases from J; bases unmatched to any gene: 7. The chain's CDR3 is CASSVRLAGVDEQYF. The CDR3 DNA sequence: TGTGCCAGCAGCGTAAGACTAGCGGGGGTCGACGAGCAGTACTTC.

The CDR3 sequence is CASSLDRVGMNTEAFF. CDR3 in DNA: TGCGCCAGCAGCTTGGACAGGGTGGGGATGAACACTGAAGCTTTCTTT. V and J are TRBV4-1 and TRBJ1-1; 8 nucleotides line up with TRBD1. CDR1 is MGHRA, CDR2 YSYEKL, per germline. The CDR3 has 16 amino acids. Germline trimming cut 5 bases from V and 0 bases from J; bases unmatched to any gene: 8.

This clone has only one observation. The gene calls are TRBV6-5 and TRBJ1-2; D might be TRBD1 (5 bases). CDR3 length: 13 amino acids. Germline assignment: CDR1 MNHEY and CDR2 SVGAGI. The ends were cut back, 5 bases at V and 6 bases at J, with 13 bases in the middle. This CDR3 reads CASSTLGADGYTF. As DNA, the CDR3 is TGTGCCAGCAGTACCCTAGGGGCGGATGGCTACACCTTC.

This clone has only one observation. The gene calls are TRBV7-9 and TRBJ2-1; TRBD2 might be the D (6 bases). The CDR3 loop spans 14 amino acids. Germline assignment: CDR1 SEHNR and CDR2 FQNEAQ (reference sequence). V was pared by 8 bases and J by 0 bases, with 11 bases between. CDR3 protein: CASHGRRSYNEQFF. DNA of the CDR3: TGTGCCAGCCACGGGAGACGCTCCTACAATGAGCAGTTCTTC.

This rearrangement joins TRBV7-2 to TRBJ2-7, with 10 bases aligning to TRBD1. V lost 4 bases to trimming and J lost 2 bases; unmatched junction nucleotides: 5. Germline CDR1 SGHTA, CDR2 FQGNSA. The CDR3 loop spans 15 amino acids. The CDR3 protein is CASSSTGQGPYEQYF. The CDR3 DNA reads as TGTGCCAGCAGCTCGACGGGACAGGGGCCCTACGAGCAGTACTTC.

The chain uses TRBV18 and TRBJ2-2, with unresolved D. Germline loops: CDR1 KGHSH, CDR2 LQKENI. Trimming stripped 2 bases from V and 5 bases from J, with 6 bases between. The CDR3 runs to 13 residues. CDR3 sequence (DNA): TGTGCCAGCTCACCATCGCGGACCGGGGAGCTGTTTTTT. Translating it yields CASSPSRTGELFF.

The J gene is TRBJ2-7, the V gene TRBV4-2, with TRBD2 matching over 14 bases. Germline assignment: CDR1 LGHNA and CDR2 YNFKEQ. The CDR3 covers 16 residues. J gave up 7 bases and V 5 bases, and 10 bases lay outside the gene matches. The DNA of the CDR3 is TGTGCCAGCAGCGAACGACTAGCGGGAGGGCCAGGGGAGCAGTACTTC. Its translation: CASSERLAGGPGEQYF.